The 13 T cell receptor beta chains in this list originate from one sample, sequenced in a study of T cell repertoires and HLA-DP antigens. Sequencing was performed with immunoSEQ multiplex PCR; in TCRdb, only in-frame clones are kept and a portion is missing. The sample includes roughly 120,000 clones, 80% to 95% of them seen just once. These TCRs are of unknown antigen specificity. Sequences were obtained from CD4+ T cells from PBMCs. The source is a woman aged 18-29 years in good health and CMV-seronegative.

The V call is TRBV18, the J call TRBJ1-2; D uncertain. The CDR3 is 12 residues long. Germline V gene lookup returns CDR1 KGHSH and CDR2 LQKENI. Trimming pared 0 bases from V and 8 bases from J, leaving 7 bases between. The CDR3 loop reads CASSPPEEGYTF. The CDR3, as DNA: TGTGCCAGCTCACCACCCGAGGAGGGCTACACCTTC.

The genes are TRBV18 and TRBJ2-7; 10 bases align to TRBD2. V was pared by 5 bases and J by 2 bases, with 9 bases of the junction left unmatched. The CDR3 contains 16 residues. The germline V gene encodes CDR1 KGHSH and CDR2 LQKENI. In DNA, the CDR3 is TGTGCCAGCTCAGCCTTTAGGACTAGCGGCCCCTACGAGCAGTACGTC. Protein product: CASSAFRTSGPYEQYV.

CDR3 nucleotides: TGTGCCAGCAGCTTAGATTCGAACACCCAGAATCAGCCCCAGCATTTT. The encoded protein is CASSLDSNTQNQPQHF. This chain joins TRBV7-6 and TRBJ1-5, with D uncertain. Trimming took off 1 base at V and 4 bases at J, with 14 bases between the two ends. Germline CDR1 and CDR2: SGHVS and FNYEAQ. The CDR3 extends over 16 amino acids. Drawing the rest from reference TRBV7-6 and TRBJ1-5, the complete variable domain is GAGVSQSPRYKVTKRGQDVALRCDPISGHVSLYWYRQALGQGPEFLTYFNYEAQQDKSGLPNDRFSAERPEGSISTLTIQRTEQRDSAMYRCASSLDSNTQNQPQHFGDGTRLSIL.

The chain carries TRBV14 and TRBJ1-6; tentatively, D is TRBD1 (6 bases). Trimming removed 3 bases from V and 0 bases from J, with 9 bases in between. CDR3 length equals 16 residues. Germline V CDR1 and CDR2: SGHDN, FVKESK. The CDR3 DNA reads TGTGCCAGCAGCCACCAGGGGAGCTCCTATAATTCACCCCTCCACTTT. It yields the protein CASSHQGSSYNSPLHF.

Note on this clone: No DNA is shown, since the ends of the CDR3 on it are uncertain; the CDR3 is the one TCRdb lists. The gene calls are TRBV7-9 and TRBJ1-2. The CDR3 has 16 amino acids, counting both end residues. CDR1 is SEHNR, CDR2 FQNEAQ, per germline (reference sequence). The CDR3 reads CASSPPLRFGIYGYTF.

The chain couples TRBV10-1 to TRBJ2-3; unclear D gene. The V gene's germline CDR1 is WNHNN and CDR2 SYGVQD (reference sequence). Trimming took off 9 bases at V and 0 bases at J, with 13 bases between the two ends. CDR3 length: 14 residues. The DNA for the CDR3 is TGCGCCAGTCGGTCCGGGCCTAGCACAGATACGCAGTATTTT. This sequence encodes CASRSGPSTDTQYF.

The rearrangement uses TRBV7-9 and TRBJ1-2; D might be TRBD1 (6 bases). Between the trimmed V and J ends, which lost 5 bases and 5 bases, there was a span of 21 bases. Per the germline V gene, CDR1 is SEHNR and CDR2 is FQNEAQ (reference sequence). The length of the CDR3 is 16 residues. CDR3 sequence (DNA): TGTGCCAGCAGCCAGAGGGGGATTGGGACACCATATGGCTACACCTTC. It translates to CASSQRGIGTPYGYTF.

V gene TRBV10-2 combines with J gene TRBJ2-1; TRBD2 matches at 7 bases. The CDR3 contains 15 residues. The ends lost 3 bases at V and 0 bases at J; junction bases unmatched: 2. Looked up from germline, CDR1 is WSHSY and CDR2 is SAAADI. CDR3 coding DNA: TGCGCCAGCAGTGAAAGCGGGGTCTCCTACAATGAGCAGTTCTTC. It codes for CASSESGVSYNEQFF.

This clone showed up just once. The chain employs TRBV6-1 and TRBJ1-1; the match to TRBD1 covers 7 bases. V dropped 3 bases and J dropped 3; count of bases not matched to a gene: 7. From germline, CDR1 is MNHNS and CDR2 SASEGT. The CDR3 sequence is 15 residues long. The CDR3 sequence: CASSDRRQGDTEAFF. As DNA, the CDR3 is TGTGCCAGCAGTGATAGAAGACAGGGTGACACTGAAGCTTTCTTT.

This chain links TRBV7-2 with TRBJ2-7, with TRBD1 identical over 9 bases. Germline V gene lookup returns CDR1 SGHTA and CDR2 FQGNSA. With V trimmed by 7 bases and J by 0 bases, 4 bases remained unmatched. The CDR3 contains 14 residues. The CDR3 loop reads CASTGTGISYEQYF. DNA of the CDR3: TGTGCCAGCACGGGGACAGGGATCTCCTACGAGCAGTACTTC.

This chain joins TRBV7-8 and TRBJ1-2; TRBD1 might be the D (5 bases). The germline V and J ends were trimmed by 2 bases and 8 bases, with 15 bases remaining between them. CDR1 and CDR2 from the germline V gene are SGHVS and FQNEAQ. This CDR3 is built from 14 residues. CDR3 residues: CASSLLGRSRGYTF. The DNA of the CDR3 is TGTGCCAGCAGCTTACTGGGACGGTCCAGGGGCTACACCTTC.

The chain joins TRBV30 to TRBJ1-2, with TRBD1 identical over 10 bases. Per germline, CDR1 GTSNPN and CDR2 SVGIG (reference sequence). The CDR3 spans 14 residues. Trimming removed 8 bases from V and 4 bases from J; junction bases left unmatched: 10. CDR3 bases: TGTGCCGCTGACCCGACAGGGGGCAGCTATGGCTACACCTTC. Its translation is CAADPTGGSYGYTF.

As regards this clone: At one end, the junction sequence differs from germline, possibly due to a read error. The chain links TRBV7-9 to TRBJ1-2; 9 bases are shared with TRBD1. The CDR3 runs 14 residues. Germline-derived CDR1 and CDR2 are SEHNR and FQNEAQ (reference sequence). The CDR3 sequence: CASRLDRGTLGIDF. Here the CDR3 DNA reads TGTGCCAGCAGACTGGACAGGGGAACCTTAGGGATCGACTTC.